One and the same sample provided the 4 T cell receptor beta chains below, sequenced in a study of blood T cell repertoires in COVID-19. Sequenced by immunoSEQ multiplex PCR; TCRdb stores in-frame clones only, minus some. The table shows more than 95,000 clones, with about 94% occurring only once. What was sequenced was peripheral blood. These receptors all stem from a man aged 45-65 years with COVID-19, enrolled during active disease.

The V gene is TRBV5-5, the J gene TRBJ2-7; 7 bases map to TRBD2. The ends lost 1 base at V and 2 bases at J; junction bases unmatched: 3. Germline V gene sequence: CDR1 SGHKS, CDR2 YYEKEE (reference sequence). The CDR3 contains 14 residues. The CDR3 nucleotides are TGTGCCAGCAGCTTGCTGGGGGGGGCCTACGAGCAGTACGTC. It encodes CASSLLGGAYEQYV.

The chain uses TRBV9 and TRBJ2-1; possible D gene TRBD2, 5 bases. Germline lookup yields CDR1 SGDLS and CDR2 YYNGEE. The V end lost 2 bases, the J end lost 4 bases, and 13 bases lay between the germline ends. The CDR3 spans 15 residues. CDR3 residues: CASSVSSPYYNEQFF. CDR3 nucleotide sequence: TGTGCCAGCAGCGTCTCTAGCCCCTATTACAATGAGCAGTTCTTC.

This chain joins TRBV6-6 and TRBJ2-3, with 10 bases lining up with TRBD2. The CDR3 has 17 residues. Germline V lookup: CDR1 MNHNY, CDR2 SVGAGI (reference sequence). The V and J ends lost 5 bases and 1 base, in that order; junction bases with no gene match: 9. The DNA of the CDR3 is TGTGCCAGCAGTCCCGGGACTAGCGCAAAAGGCACAGATACGCAGTATTTT. Its protein product is CASSPGTSAKGTDTQYF.

V is TRBV7-2 and J is TRBJ2-3; maybe TRBD1 (5 bases). Per germline, CDR1 SGHTA and CDR2 FQGNSA. The germline V and J ends were trimmed by 0 bases and 3 bases, with 7 bases remaining between them. CDR3 length equals 14 residues. In DNA form, the CDR3 reads TGTGCCAGCAGCTTAGCCTCAGGGACAGATACGCAGTATTTT. Its protein is CASSLASGTDTQYF.